The 17 T cell receptor beta chains below all came from one sample that was sequenced in a study of shared clonotypes between healthy human individuals. Here immunoSEQ multiplex PCR was the method, and the copy in TCRdb shows in-frame clones only, minus some. The sample lists around 2.1 million clones, 93% seen once, with 1.5% to 2% in the top ten. Only CD45RO-negative cells positively selected for CCR7 counted as naive CD8 cells, so terminally differentiated effector memory CD45RA+ cells were excluded. Source material: naive CD8+ T cells from PBMCs. The receptors were gathered from a man between 18 and 29 years old in good health. Some clones in this sample may be carry-over from other donors' samples.

This rearrangement joins TRBV7-8 to TRBJ2-7; 7 bases agree with TRBD2. Germline CDR1 SGHVS, CDR2 FQNEAQ. The CDR3 length is 15 residues. Trimming cost V 5 bases and J 7 bases; bases outside gene matches: 14. CDR3 nucleotide sequence: TGTGCCAGCAGCCGGAAGGATTCCACAGCGGGGGAGCAGTACTTC. Translating gives CASSRKDSTAGEQYF.

This clone was recorded once. The genes are TRBV7-9 and TRBJ1-3, with 7 bases lining up with TRBD1. CDR1 and CDR2 (germline): SEHNR, FQNEAQ (reference sequence). The junction had 7 bases not matched to a gene; V was cut back by 5 bases and J by 0 bases. The CDR3 length is 16 residues. CDR3 nucleotide sequence: TGTGCCAGCAGCCAAGAGGGACAGAGCTCTGGAAACACCATATATTTT. Translation gives CASSQEGQSSGNTIYF. The full variable domain, rest sourced from reference TRBV7-9 and TRBJ1-3, is DTGVSQNPRHKITKRGQNVTFRCDPISEHNRLYWYRQTLGQGPEFLTYFQNEAQLEKSRLLSDRFSAERPKGSFSTLEIQRTEQGDSAMYLCASSQEGQSSGNTIYFGEGSWLTVV.

The sample holds one count of this clone. The chain recombines TRBV19 with TRBJ1-1, with a tentative D call TRBD1 (6 bases). Germline assignment: CDR1 LNHDA and CDR2 SQIVND (reference sequence). The CDR3 length is 14 residues. V lost 5 bases to trimming and J lost 0 bases, with 10 bases between them. The CDR3 DNA sequence: TGTGCCAGTAGTCCATGGACAGTGAACACTGAAGCTTTCTTT. It codes for CASSPWTVNTEAFF.

This chain links TRBV6-5 with TRBJ2-7, with D perhaps being TRBD1 or TRBD2 (6 bases each). V was pared by 5 bases and J by 1 base, with 15 bases between. Germline V CDR1 and CDR2: MNHEY, SVGAGI. This CDR3 region has 15 residues. CDR3 residues: CASSQTRGLSYEQYF. In DNA, the CDR3 is TGTGCCAGCAGTCAAACCAGGGGACTTTCCTACGAGCAGTACTTC.

The V and J genes are TRBV11-2 and TRBJ2-7; 7 positions agree with TRBD1. The CDR3 runs to 16 residues. Trimming cost V 1 base and J 3 bases; bases outside gene matches: 9. Germline CDR1 reads SGHAT; CDR2 reads FQNNGV. CDR3 sequence (DNA): TGTGCCAGCAGCTTAGGACCTGGGACAGACTTCTACGAGCAGTACTTC. Translating gives CASSLGPGTDFYEQYF.

The rearrangement uses TRBV21-1 and TRBJ2-7; TRBD2, as called in the table, went unchecked against the DNA. TRBV21-1 counts as a pseudogene. This CDR3 comprises 14 residues. This CDR3 is CASSKVGETYEQYF. CDR3 DNA sequence: TGTGCCAGCAGCAAAGTCGGGGAAACCTACGAGCAGTACTTC.

J is TRBJ1-2 and V is TRBV7-9; D unresolved. V lost 1 base and J lost 7, with 7 bases in between. This CDR3 spans 12 amino acids. Germline CDR1 and CDR2: SEHNR and FQNEAQ (reference sequence). The CDR3 sequence is CASSLGSAGYTF. CDR3 sequence (DNA): TGTGCCAGCAGCTTAGGGTCAGCTGGCTACACCTTC.

This clone came up a few times. This sequence joins TRBV5-1 and TRBJ1-2; 9 bases are a match to TRBD1. The CDR3 length is 14 residues. In germline, CDR1 is SGHRS, CDR2 YFSETQ. V lost 4 bases to trimming and J lost 4 bases; unmatched junction nucleotides: 5. Written as DNA, the CDR3 is TGCGCCAGCAGCACCGGACAGGGGCCCTATGGCTACACCTTC. It is translated as CASSTGQGPYGYTF.

The rearrangement uses TRBV11-2 and TRBJ2-2; D unresolved. This CDR3 contains 13 residues. V was clipped by 1 base and J by 3 bases, with 3 bases between them. Germline CDR1 and CDR2: SGHAT and FQNNGV. This CDR3 is CASSLGDTGELFF. The DNA for the CDR3 is TGTGCCAGCAGCTTAGGGGACACCGGGGAGCTGTTTTTT.

J is TRBJ2-7 and V is TRBV29-1; 7 bases map to TRBD1. CDR3 length: 13 residues. Germline V gene sequence: CDR1 SQVTM, CDR2 ANQGSEA. The V segment lost 6 bases and the J segment 0 bases; nucleotides outside the gene matches: 5. CDR3 nucleotides: TGCAGCGTCATGACAGGGACCTCCTACGAGCAGTACTTC. It translates to CSVMTGTSYEQYF.

The gene calls are TRBV27 and TRBJ2-7; D is perhaps TRBD1 (6 bases). In germline, CDR1 is MNHEY, CDR2 SMNVEV (reference sequence). V gave up 1 base and J gave up 2 bases, with 15 bases separating them. The CDR3 is made up of 16 amino acids. CDR3 amino acids: CASSLWGLGQTYEQYF. DNA of the CDR3: TGTGCCAGCAGTTTATGGGGTTTGGGACAAACCTACGAGCAGTACTTC.

The CDR3 nucleotides are TGCGCCAGCAGCCAAGATCGGGGGGAGGGCCACGACGAGCAGTACTTC. Protein sequence: CASSQDRGEGHDEQYF. The V and J genes are TRBV4-3 and TRBJ2-7; 7 bases agree with TRBD2. Germline CDR1 and CDR2: LGHNA and YSLEER. This CDR3 is 16 amino acids long. V dropped 0 bases and J dropped 5; count of bases not matched to a gene: 10.

This CDR3 reads CASSQGRGFEQYF. CDR3 DNA: TGTGCCAGCAGCCAGGGAAGGGGCTTCGAGCAGTACTTC. This sequence joins TRBV4-2 and TRBJ2-7; D might be TRBD1 (5 bases). V was cut by 3 bases and J by 6 bases, with 12 bases left in between. Germline-derived CDR1 and CDR2 are LGHNA and YNFKEQ. The CDR3 runs to 13 residues.

J is TRBJ1-2 and V is TRBV11-2; TRBD1 matches 8 bases. The germline V gene encodes CDR1 SGHAT and CDR2 FQNNGV. The CDR3 is made up of 14 amino acids. V shed 5 bases, J shed 8 bases, and the junction held 10 bases outside the gene matches. CDR3 coding DNA: TGTGCCAGCAGCCATTCTCGCGCAGGGGGCGGCTACACCTTC. It specifies CASSHSRAGGGYTF.

This clone was picked up one time. The chain is built from TRBV27 and TRBJ2-7, with 9 bases that match TRBD2. The trim removed 4 bases at V and 7 bases at J, leaving 8 bases unmatched. Per the germline V gene, CDR1 is MNHEY and CDR2 is SMNVEV (reference sequence). The CDR3 contains 14 residues. Here the CDR3 reads CASSWGGGASEQYF. DNA of the CDR3: TGTGCCAGCAGTTGGGGCGGGGGGGCGAGTGAGCAGTACTTC.

The chain is built from TRBV7-2 and TRBJ2-7; the D gene is possibly TRBD1 (6 bases). V lost 0 bases to trimming and J lost 5 bases, with 14 bases between them. This CDR3 has 15 amino acids. CDR1 is SGHTA and CDR2 is FQGNSA in the germline V gene. CDR3: CASSLASQGQHEQYF. The CDR3 DNA is TGTGCCAGCAGCTTAGCCTCCCAGGGGCAACACGAGCAGTACTTC.

Only a few counts were recorded for this clone. The CDR3 reads CASRATGELFF. Written as DNA, the CDR3 is TGTGCCAGCAGGGCCACCGGGGAGCTGTTTTTT. This sequence joins TRBV7-9 and TRBJ2-2; no definite D call. Trimming took 6 bases from V and 4 from J, leaving 3 bases between them. This CDR3 is built from 11 residues. The germline V gene encodes CDR1 SEHNR and CDR2 FQNEAQ (reference sequence).